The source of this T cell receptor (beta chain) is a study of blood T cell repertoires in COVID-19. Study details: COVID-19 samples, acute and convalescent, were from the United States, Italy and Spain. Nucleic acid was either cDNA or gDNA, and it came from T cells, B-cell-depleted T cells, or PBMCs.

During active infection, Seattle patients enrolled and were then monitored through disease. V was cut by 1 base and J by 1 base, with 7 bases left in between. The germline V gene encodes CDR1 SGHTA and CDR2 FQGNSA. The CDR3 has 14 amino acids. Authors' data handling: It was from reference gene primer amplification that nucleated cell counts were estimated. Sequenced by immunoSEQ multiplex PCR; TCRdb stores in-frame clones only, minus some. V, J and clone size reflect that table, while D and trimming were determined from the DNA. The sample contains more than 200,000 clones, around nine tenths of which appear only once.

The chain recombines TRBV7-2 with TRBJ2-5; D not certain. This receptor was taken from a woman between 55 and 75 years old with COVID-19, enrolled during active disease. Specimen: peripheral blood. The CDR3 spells CASSLEPFQETQYF. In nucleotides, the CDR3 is TGTGCCAGCAGCTTAGAGCCTTTCCAAGAGACCCAGTACTTC.